One sample yielded the 17 T cell receptor beta chains listed below, sequenced in a study of CD8+ T cells in alopecia areata. Described treatment: oral pan-JAK inhibitor, 5-10 mg twice daily. Extracted RNA was reverse transcribed into cDNA, the sequencing template. Repertoires were generated with immunoSEQ multiplex PCR, while TCRdb's copy carries only in-frame clones and drops some. The repertoire has 200,000 to 250,000 clones, around three fifths of them found once; the top ten carry around 1.4%. The starting material was CD4+ T cells sorted from blood, obtained at week 4, from a patient treated with tofacitinib. The source of these receptors is a human donor with alopecia areata.

This clone was recorded only once. A read error may be the cause here, since a much bigger clone is one base away. This chain joins TRBV13 and TRBJ2-7; D unclear. Germline V gene data show CDR1 as PRHDT and CDR2 as FYEKMQ (reference sequence). V was pared by 1 base and J by 3 bases, with 1 base between. The CDR3 has 11 amino acids. The CDR3 loop reads CASSLDYEQYF. In DNA, the CDR3 is TGTGCCAGCAGCTTAGACTACGAGCAGTACTTC.

J is TRBJ1-6 and V is TRBV5-1, with a tentative D call TRBD1 (5 bases). CDR3 size: 13 residues. V shed 3 bases and J shed 7 bases, with 8 bases lying between them. Germline V gives CDR1 SGHRS, CDR2 YFSETQ. The CDR3, as DNA: TGCGCCAGCAGCTCTCCAGGGAATTCACCCCTCCACTTT. It is translated as CASSSPGNSPLHF.

This clone showed up just once. The chain has TRBV7-2 and TRBJ2-1, with D unclear. Germline CDR1 and CDR2: SGHTA and FQGNSA. V dropped 6 bases and J dropped 13 bases, with 13 bases sitting between them. CDR3 size: 11 residues. The CDR3 loop is CASSTLRQQFF. The CDR3 DNA follows: TGTGCCAGCAGTACTCTCCGGCAACAGTTCTTC.

This chain joins TRBV10-2 and TRBJ2-1; perhaps TRBD1 as D (6 bases). Germline loops: CDR1 WSHSY, CDR2 SAAADI. The CDR3 has 15 amino acids. V was trimmed by 2 bases and J by 2 bases, leaving 10 bases between them. CDR3 residues: CASSELGGPYNEQFF. As DNA, the CDR3 is TGCGCCAGCAGTGAGCTAGGGGGACCCTACAATGAGCAGTTCTTC.

The chain carries TRBV5-6 and TRBJ2-3, with 8 bases aligning to TRBD1. Germline CDR1 and CDR2: SGHDT and YYEEEE. The length of the CDR3 is 14 residues. After removal of 2 bases from V and 4 bases from J, the junction contained 3 bases not matched to a gene. For the CDR3, the DNA is TGTGCCAGCAGCTTCCAGGGGGCGTCAGATACGCAGTATTTT. This sequence encodes CASSFQGASDTQYF.

This clone was counted between two and nine times. The chain couples TRBV25-1 to TRBJ1-1, with a possible D match to TRBD1 (6 bases). With 8 bases removed from V and 3 bases from J, the gap between germline ends came to 19 bases. The CDR3 is made up of 15 amino acids. CDR1 is MGHDK and CDR2 is SYGVNS in the germline V gene. Written as DNA, the CDR3 is TGTGCCAGCCGGTTATCGACAGGCCCGCACACTGAAGCTTTCTTT. This codes for CASRLSTGPHTEAFF.

V is TRBV30 and J is TRBJ1-1; D perhaps matches TRBD1 (5 bases). The CDR3 is 11 residues long. With 3 bases removed from V and 4 bases from J, the gap between germline ends came to 6 bases. Germline values: CDR1 GTSNPN, CDR2 SVGIG (reference sequence). The CDR3 loop is CAWSRATEAFF. CDR3 DNA sequence: TGTGCCTGGAGCAGGGCCACTGAAGCTTTCTTT.

This chain connects TRBV7-2 to TRBJ2-7; a weak D match, TRBD1 (7 bases). Trimming shortened V by 1 base and J by 5 bases, and 18 bases separated the two germline ends. Germline CDR1 is SGHTA and CDR2 is FQGNSA. The CDR3 totals 16 residues. DNA of the CDR3: TGTGCCAGCAGCTTAGGACCGGGGCAGGGGGGCAACGAGCAGTACTTC. Translating gives CASSLGPGQGGNEQYF.

The chain joins TRBV6-5 to TRBJ1-1; D is possibly TRBD1 (6 bases). Germline values: CDR1 MNHEY, CDR2 SVGAGI. V gave up 6 bases and J gave up 10 bases, with 15 bases separating them. This CDR3 is 12 amino acids long. This CDR3 reads CASSPLGGGAFF. CDR3 coding DNA: TGTGCCAGCAGCCCTTTAGGGGGAGGAGCTTTCTTT.

The rearrangement uses TRBV7-9 and TRBJ2-3; 7 bases are a match to TRBD1. This CDR3 comprises 14 residues. Germline CDR1 reads SEHNR; CDR2 reads FQNEAQ (reference sequence). V was pared by 5 bases and J by 0 bases, with 2 bases of the junction left unmatched. The CDR3 loop reads CASSHRGSTDTQYF. For the CDR3, the DNA is TGTGCCAGCAGCCACAGGGGAAGCACAGATACGCAGTATTTT.

The table lists this clone with a count of one. V is TRBV30 and J is TRBJ2-5, with TRBD1 matching over 8 bases. V dropped 4 bases and J dropped 1; count of bases not matched to a gene: 8. The CDR3 sequence is 15 residues long. The germline V gene has CDR1 GTSNPN and CDR2 SVGIG (reference sequence). CDR3 nucleotides: TGTGCCTGGAATACAGGGGGGTCGGTCCAAGAGACCCAGTACTTC. This gives the protein CAWNTGGSVQETQYF. The full variable domain, its missing parts supplied by reference TRBV30 and TRBJ2-5, is SQTIHQWPATLVQPVGSPLSLECTVEGTSNPNLYWYRQAAGRGLQLLFYSVGIGQISSEVPQNLSASRPQDRQFILSSKKLLLSDSGFYLCAWNTGGSVQETQYFGPGTRLLVL.

This chain connects TRBV27 to TRBJ2-6, with D possibly matching TRBD1 (5 bases). The CDR3 consists of 16 residues. The V end was cut by 5 bases, the J end by 0 bases, with 11 bases between. Germline CDR1 and CDR2: MNHEY and SMNVEV (reference sequence). This chain's CDR3 is CASSRQRSSGANVLTF. The CDR3 nucleotides are TGTGCCAGCAGTCGACAGAGGTCCTCTGGGGCCAACGTCCTGACTTTC.

The rearrangement uses TRBV5-4 and TRBJ2-1; 8 bases are a match to TRBD1. The junction had 7 bases not matched to a gene; V was cut back by 4 bases and J by 4 bases. This CDR3 spans 15 amino acids. Germline values: CDR1 SGHNT, CDR2 YYREEE (reference sequence). The CDR3 sequence: CASSMAGQGYNEQFF. The CDR3 DNA reads as TGTGCCAGCAGCATGGCTGGACAGGGATACAATGAGCAGTTCTTC. The entire variable domain, with the rest obtained from reference TRBV5-4 and TRBJ2-1, is as follows: ETGVTQSPTHLIKTRGQQVTLRCSSQSGHNTVSWYQQALGQGPQFIFQYYREEENGRGNFPPRFSGLQFPNYSSELNVNALELDDSALYLCASSMAGQGYNEQFFGPGTRLTVL.

This sequence joins TRBV9 and TRBJ1-2; D perhaps matches TRBD1 (6 bases). This CDR3 spans 13 amino acids. Germline V gives CDR1 SGDLS, CDR2 YYNGEE. V lost 2 bases and J 6 bases, leaving 11 bases between the germline ends. The CDR3, as DNA: TGTGCCAGCAGCGTCGGGGGCAGCCATGGCTACACCTTC. This codes for CASSVGGSHGYTF.

This clone appeared a few times. The rearrangement links TRBV25-1 to TRBJ2-5; the D gene is possibly TRBD2 (6 bases). The CDR3 runs 15 residues. Deletions cut 3 bases from V and 1 base from J, with 12 bases between. Per the germline V gene, CDR1 is MGHDK and CDR2 is SYGVNS. The CDR3 DNA is TGTGCCAGCAGTGATGCGGGACCCTTCCAAGAGACCCAGTACTTC. Translation: CASSDAGPFQETQYF.

V usage is TRBV29-1 and J usage is TRBJ2-5; 8 bases map to TRBD1. The CDR3 runs 13 residues. Germline V CDR1 and CDR2: SQVTM, ANQGSEA. The V segment lost 6 bases and the J segment 5 bases; nucleotides outside the gene matches: 8. DNA for the CDR3: TGCAGCGTGCTGCAGGGGGCTTGGGAGACCCAGTACTTC. Amino acid sequence: CSVLQGAWETQYF.

The CDR3: CASSGDRFYGYTF. CDR3 bases: TGTGCCAGCAGCGGTGACAGGTTCTATGGCTACACCTTC. The rearrangement uses TRBV11-3 and TRBJ1-2; D is possibly TRBD1 (6 bases). CDR3 length equals 13 residues. Germline CDR1 reads SGHNT; CDR2 reads YENEEA. The ends were cut back, 5 bases at V and 4 bases at J, with 11 bases in the middle.